The sequence of this T cell receptor (beta chain) was determined in a study of cytomegalovirus exposure and HLA in healthy donors. The primer mix had 60 Vbeta and 13 Jbeta primers. Profiled with immunoSEQ multiplex PCR; TCRdb holds only in-frame clones, not every one. The sample totals tens of thousands of clones. This TCR was recovered from a human donor in good health. Sequencing used PBMCs.

CDR3 sequence: CASSVKGSGGPHNEQFF. The CDR3 nucleotides are TGTGCCAGCAGTGTAAAGGGTAGCGGGGGGCCACACAATGAGCAGTTCTTC. V and J are TRBV6-1 and TRBJ2-1; 10 nucleotides match TRBD2. Trimming cost V 4 bases and J 5 bases; bases outside gene matches: 11. Germline V gene data show CDR1 as MNHNS and CDR2 as SASEGT. The CDR3 spans 17 residues.